This TCR beta chain is drawn from a study of beta chain features in type 1 diabetes. Study-level background: No age, gender or cell yield differences were seen between patients and healthy donors.

The entirety of the isolated RNA underwent reverse transcription, so expressed TCRB transcripts were sequenced. Stem cell-like memory T cell samples came in at an average of about 1.1 million reads. Profiled with immunoSEQ multiplex PCR; TCRdb holds only in-frame clones, not every one. The sample carries tens of thousands of clones, roughly 40% recorded once. Comment on this clone: What it recognizes is unknown.

The germline V gene encodes CDR1 SGHTA and CDR2 FQGTGA. The trim removed 5 bases at V and 7 bases at J, leaving 6 bases unmatched. This CDR3 is built from 15 residues. Study results and caveats: Researchers report that Type 1 diabetes patients had moderately but significantly shorter TCRB CDR3s across all four CD4+ subsets. There was a possibility that cDNA sequencing over-represented cells with high TCR expression. Shorter templates might be favored by PCR, and equally so in patients and in controls.

The chain recombines TRBV7-3 with TRBJ2-1; 12 positions match TRBD1. Sequences were obtained from stem cell memory CD4+ T cells from blood. The sequence came from a man aged 25-40 years with type 1 diabetes. Here the CDR3 DNA reads TGTGCCAGCAGCATGGGACAGGGGGCATTTAATGAGCAGTTCTTC. It is translated as CASSMGQGAFNEQFF.